This note documents a single T cell receptor beta chain sequence. TCRdb re-called the 5' RACE reads with MiXCR, one entry per CDR3 protein. The sample consists of about 310,000 distinct CDR3 sequences, approximately 3.8% of them appearing once. The data originate from a study of T cells after yellow fever vaccination. The CDR3 runs to 14 residues. The V gene lost 2 bases and the J gene lost 7 bases, with 11 bases spanning the gap. The chain uses TRBV12-3 or TRBV12-4 and TRBJ2-2, with D perhaps given as TRBD1 or TRBD2 (6 bases each). This TCR was recovered from a man in his late teens or twenties who received the YFV17D yellow fever vaccine. Sequenced here: PBMCs, sampled on the day of the yellow fever booster vaccination. The CDR3 coding sequence is TGTGCCAGCAGTTTAAGGGGGGAACACGGGGAGCTGTTTTTT. This gives the protein CASSLRGEHGELFF.